The entry below describes one TCR beta chain. The sample is drawn from a study of Ad26.COV2.S vaccination and SARS-CoV-2 variants. The V gene lost 3 bases and the J gene lost 1 base, with 15 bases spanning the gap. Germline V gene lookup returns CDR1 LGHNA and CDR2 YNFKEQ. The CDR3 spans 17 residues. Generated by immunoSEQ multiplex PCR, the TCRdb table keeps only in-frame clones and is missing some. The sample has roughly 400,000 clones; 90% are singletons. Sample treatment: roughly 20 received Ad26.COV2.S at low or high dose, single or two shots; 5 received placebo; per-sample allocation not given. Sampling took place 63 days after the first vaccine or placebo injection.

The sequenced sample was peripheral blood, obtained in a trial of Ad26.COV2.S vaccine versus placebo. This TCR was sampled from a person between 18 and 59 years old who received the Ad26.COV2.S COVID-19 vaccine or a placebo. The chain has TRBV4-2 and TRBJ2-2, with D possibly matching TRBD1 (6 bases). As DNA, the CDR3 is TGTGCCAGCAGCCAGAAGACGGGACAAGAGAACACCGGGGAGCTGTTTTTT. Encoded protein: CASSQKTGQENTGELFF.